The 5 T cell receptor beta chains reported below all come from one sample, sequenced in a study of T-cell memory formation after mild COVID-19. TCRdb re-analysed the 5' RACE reads in MiXCR, keeping a single row per CDR3 protein. Of 200,000 to 250,000 distinct CDR3 sequences listed, over 15% are singletons. The sequenced sample consisted of PBMCs or a T cell subset sorted from them (not recorded which). The receptors originated from a young man who had mild COVID-19 (a few samples of this study predate the infection). Cell type and time point are not known.

V gene TRBV27 combines with J gene TRBJ1-1; 9 nucleotides align to TRBD1. V shed 6 bases, J shed 3 bases, and the junction held 5 bases outside the gene matches. Germline CDR1 is MNHEY and CDR2 is SMNVEV (reference sequence). The CDR3 loop spans 14 amino acids. The CDR3 coding sequence is TGTGCCAGCAGACAGGGGGCATGGGACACTGAAGCTTTCTTT. Translating gives CASRQGAWDTEAFF.

This clonotype was seen ten or more times. The chain joins TRBV5-1 to TRBJ2-3; a possible D gene is TRBD1 (5 bases). CDR1 is SGHRS, CDR2 YFSETQ, per germline. The CDR3 has 14 residues. Between the trimmed V and J ends, which lost 4 bases and 2 bases, there was a span of 11 bases. The CDR3, as DNA: TGCGCCAGCAGCCCTCAGGGCTTCACAGATACGCAGTATTTT. Translation: CASSPQGFTDTQYF.

This clonotype turned up a few times. This sequence joins TRBV6-1 and TRBJ1-1, with D hard to call. Trimming left V 2 bases short and J 3 bases short, with 10 bases between. This CDR3 is 14 amino acids long. Germline V gives CDR1 MNHNS, CDR2 SASEGT. In DNA, the CDR3 is TGTGCCAGCAGTGAAATGTCGCCGGACACTGAAGCTTTCTTT. Protein: CASSEMSPDTEAFF.

In this sample, this clonotype turned up many times. Mismatch with germline at one junction end may stem from a read error. The chain employs TRBV5-1 and TRBJ2-5; D gene ambiguous. The CDR3 spans 11 residues. Germline CDR1 and CDR2: SGHRS and YFSETQ. CDR3 sequence reads: CASSLSETQYF. As DNA, the CDR3 is TGTGCCAGCAGTTTATCCGAGACCCAGTACTTC.

This clonotype was seen more than once but under ten times. The V and J genes are TRBV5-1 and TRBJ2-5; 9 bases map to TRBD2. There are 17 residues in the CDR3. The germline V gene has CDR1 SGHRS and CDR2 YFSETQ. V was clipped by 0 bases and J by 2 bases; unmatched bases: 8. Here the CDR3 DNA reads TGCGCCAGCAGCTTGGGGCTAGCGGGGAGCCAACAAGAGACCCAGTACTTC. Translation: CASSLGLAGSQQETQYF.